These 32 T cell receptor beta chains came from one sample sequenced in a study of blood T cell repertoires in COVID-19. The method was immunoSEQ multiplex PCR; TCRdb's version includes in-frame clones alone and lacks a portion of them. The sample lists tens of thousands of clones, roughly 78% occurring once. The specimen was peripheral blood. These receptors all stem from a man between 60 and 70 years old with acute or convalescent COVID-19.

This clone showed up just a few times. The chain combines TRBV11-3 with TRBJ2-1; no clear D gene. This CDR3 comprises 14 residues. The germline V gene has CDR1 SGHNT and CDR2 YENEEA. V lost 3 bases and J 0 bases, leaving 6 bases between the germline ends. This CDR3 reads CASSFGSSYNEQFF. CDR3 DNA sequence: TGTGCCAGCAGCTTCGGTAGCTCCTACAATGAGCAGTTCTTC.

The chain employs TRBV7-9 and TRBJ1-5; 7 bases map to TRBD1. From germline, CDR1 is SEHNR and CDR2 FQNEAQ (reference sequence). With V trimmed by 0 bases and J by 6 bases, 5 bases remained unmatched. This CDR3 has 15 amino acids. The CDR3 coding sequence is TGTGCCAGCAGCTTAGCAGGGGGCGATGGTCAGCCCCAGCATTTT. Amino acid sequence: CASSLAGGDGQPQHF.

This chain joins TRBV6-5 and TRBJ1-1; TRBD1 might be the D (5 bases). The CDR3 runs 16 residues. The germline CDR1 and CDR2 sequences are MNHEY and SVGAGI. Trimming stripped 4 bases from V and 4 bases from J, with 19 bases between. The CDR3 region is CASSFPVGGLGTEAFF. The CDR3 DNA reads TGTGCCAGCAGTTTCCCGGTTGGGGGGTTGGGCACTGAAGCTTTCTTT.

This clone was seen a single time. The CDR3, as DNA: TGCGCCAGCAGCTTGCGGGCTAGCGGGAGCACAGATACGCAGTATTTT. Protein product: CASSLRASGSTDTQYF. This rearrangement joins TRBV5-1 to TRBJ2-3; TRBD2 agrees at 8 bases. The CDR3 spans 16 residues. V was clipped by 1 base and J by 0 bases; unmatched bases: 4. Germline V gene lookup returns CDR1 SGHRS and CDR2 YFSETQ.

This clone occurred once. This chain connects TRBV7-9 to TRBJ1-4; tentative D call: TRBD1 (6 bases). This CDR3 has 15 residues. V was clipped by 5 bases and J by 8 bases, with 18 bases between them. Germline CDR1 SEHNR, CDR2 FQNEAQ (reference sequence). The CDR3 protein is CASSPGWGLGEKLFF. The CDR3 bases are TGTGCCAGCAGCCCGGGTTGGGGGCTTGGGGAAAAACTGTTTTTT.

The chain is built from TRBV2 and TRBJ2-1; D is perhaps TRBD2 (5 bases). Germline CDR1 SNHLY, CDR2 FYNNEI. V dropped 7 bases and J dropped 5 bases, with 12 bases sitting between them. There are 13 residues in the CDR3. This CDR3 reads CASNPFGDNEQFF. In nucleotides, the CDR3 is TGTGCCAGCAACCCATTCGGGGACAATGAGCAGTTCTTC.

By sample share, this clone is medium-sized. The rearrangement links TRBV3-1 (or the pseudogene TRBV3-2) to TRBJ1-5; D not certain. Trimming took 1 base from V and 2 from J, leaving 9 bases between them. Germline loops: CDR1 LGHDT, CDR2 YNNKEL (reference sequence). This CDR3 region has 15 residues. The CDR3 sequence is CASSQGRAGNQPQHF. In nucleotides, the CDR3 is TGTGCCAGCAGCCAAGGGAGGGCCGGCAATCAGCCCCAGCATTTT.

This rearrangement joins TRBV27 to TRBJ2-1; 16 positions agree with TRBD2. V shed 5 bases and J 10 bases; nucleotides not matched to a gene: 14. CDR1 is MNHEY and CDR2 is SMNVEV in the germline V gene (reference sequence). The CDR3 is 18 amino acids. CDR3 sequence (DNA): TGTGCCAGCAGTAGAAGCCGTCCGGGACTAGCGGGAGGGCGGGAGCAGTTCTTC. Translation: CASSRSRPGLAGGREQFF.

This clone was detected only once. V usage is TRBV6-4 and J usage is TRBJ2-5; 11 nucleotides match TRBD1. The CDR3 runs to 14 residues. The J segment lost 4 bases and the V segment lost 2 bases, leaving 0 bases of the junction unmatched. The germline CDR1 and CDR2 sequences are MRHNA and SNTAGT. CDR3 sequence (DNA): TGTGCCAGCAGTGACGGACAGGGGGCAGAGACCCAGTACTTC. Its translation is CASSDGQGAETQYF.

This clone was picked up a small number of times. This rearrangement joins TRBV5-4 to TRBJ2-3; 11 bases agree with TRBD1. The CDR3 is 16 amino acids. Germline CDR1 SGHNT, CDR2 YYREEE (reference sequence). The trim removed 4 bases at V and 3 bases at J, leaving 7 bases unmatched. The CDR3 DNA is TGTGCCAGCAGCCAAGCCGGGACAGGGGGAACAGATACGCAGTATTTT. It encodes CASSQAGTGGTDTQYF.

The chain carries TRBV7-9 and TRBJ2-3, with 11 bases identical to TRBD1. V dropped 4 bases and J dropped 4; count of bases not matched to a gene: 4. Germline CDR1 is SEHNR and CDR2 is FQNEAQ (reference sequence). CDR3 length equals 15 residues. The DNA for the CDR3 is TGTGCCAGCAGCTCCGGGACAGGGGGACCAGATACGCAGTATTTT. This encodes CASSSGTGGPDTQYF.

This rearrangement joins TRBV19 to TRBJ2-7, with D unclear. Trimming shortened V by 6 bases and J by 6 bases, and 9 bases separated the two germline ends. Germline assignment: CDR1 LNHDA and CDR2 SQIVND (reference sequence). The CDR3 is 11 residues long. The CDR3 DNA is TGTGCCAGTAGCCGCGGAGTCGAGCAGTACTTC. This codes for CASSRGVEQYF.

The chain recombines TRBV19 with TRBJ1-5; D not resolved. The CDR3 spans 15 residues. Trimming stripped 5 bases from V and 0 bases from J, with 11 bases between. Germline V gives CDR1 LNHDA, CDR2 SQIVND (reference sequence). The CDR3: CASSPRPYSNQPQHF. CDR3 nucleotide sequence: TGTGCCAGTAGTCCCCGCCCCTATAGCAATCAGCCCCAGCATTTT.

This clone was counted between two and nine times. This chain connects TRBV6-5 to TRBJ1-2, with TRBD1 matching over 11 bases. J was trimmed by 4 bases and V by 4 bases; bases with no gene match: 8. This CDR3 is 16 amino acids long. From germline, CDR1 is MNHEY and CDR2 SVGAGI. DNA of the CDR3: TGTGCCAGCAGTTCCGTCCCGGGACAGGGGGGCTATGGCTACACCTTC. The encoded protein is CASSSVPGQGGYGYTF.

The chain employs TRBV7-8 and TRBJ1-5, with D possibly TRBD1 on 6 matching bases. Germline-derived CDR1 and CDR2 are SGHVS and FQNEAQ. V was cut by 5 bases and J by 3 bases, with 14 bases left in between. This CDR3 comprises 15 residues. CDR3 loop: CASSQQTGINQPQHF. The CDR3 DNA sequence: TGTGCCAGCAGCCAACAAACAGGGATCAATCAGCCCCAGCATTTT.

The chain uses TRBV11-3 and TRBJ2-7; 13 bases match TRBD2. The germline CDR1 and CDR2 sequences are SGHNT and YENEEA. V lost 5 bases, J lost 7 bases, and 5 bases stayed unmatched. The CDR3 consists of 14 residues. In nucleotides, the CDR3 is TGTGCCAGCAGCCGGACTAGCGGGAGTGTGGAGCAGTACTTC. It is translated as CASSRTSGSVEQYF.

CDR3 sequence reads: CASSPSYRGRTEAFF. The CDR3 DNA is TGTGCCAGCAGTCCAAGTTACAGGGGTCGCACTGAAGCTTTCTTT. The V gene is TRBV27, the J gene TRBJ1-1; 7 bases fit TRBD1. Germline CDR1 reads MNHEY; CDR2 reads SMNVEV (reference sequence). The CDR3 length is 15 residues. V was clipped by 5 bases and J by 4 bases; unmatched bases: 10.

CDR3 sequence reads: CASSPEGTGNTIYF. The CDR3 bases are TGTGCCAGCAGTCCGGAGGGCACTGGAAACACCATATATTTT. The genes are TRBV6-4 and TRBJ1-3; D remains ambiguous. CDR1 and CDR2 (germline): MRHNA, SNTAGT. V was cut by 5 bases and J by 2 bases, with 10 bases left in between. The CDR3 length is 14 residues.

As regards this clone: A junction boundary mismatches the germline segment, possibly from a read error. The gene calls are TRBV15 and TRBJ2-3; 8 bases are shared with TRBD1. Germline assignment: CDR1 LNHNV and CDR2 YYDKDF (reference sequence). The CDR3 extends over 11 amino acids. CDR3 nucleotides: TGTGCCACCACAGGGACAGGTACGCAGTATTTT. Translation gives CATTGTGTQYF. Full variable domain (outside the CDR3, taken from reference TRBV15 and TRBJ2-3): DAMVIQNPRYQVTQFGKPVTLSCSQTLNHNVMYWYQQKSSQAPKLLFHYYDKDFNNEADTPDNFQSRRPNTSFCFLDIRSPGLGDTAMYLCATTGTGTQYFGPGTRLTVL.

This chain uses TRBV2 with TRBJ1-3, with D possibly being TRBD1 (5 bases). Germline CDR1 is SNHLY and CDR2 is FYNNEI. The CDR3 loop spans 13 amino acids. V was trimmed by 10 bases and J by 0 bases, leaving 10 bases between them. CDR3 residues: CANRQSSGNTIYF. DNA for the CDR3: TGTGCCAACCGACAGAGCTCTGGAAACACCATATATTTT.

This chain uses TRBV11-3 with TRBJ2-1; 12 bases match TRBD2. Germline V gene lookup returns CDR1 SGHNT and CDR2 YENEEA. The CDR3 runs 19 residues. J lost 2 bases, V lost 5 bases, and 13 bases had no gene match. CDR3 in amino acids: CASSRTPLSSGRAYNEQFF. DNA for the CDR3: TGTGCCAGCAGCCGAACCCCCCTTTCTAGCGGGAGGGCCTACAATGAGCAGTTCTTC.

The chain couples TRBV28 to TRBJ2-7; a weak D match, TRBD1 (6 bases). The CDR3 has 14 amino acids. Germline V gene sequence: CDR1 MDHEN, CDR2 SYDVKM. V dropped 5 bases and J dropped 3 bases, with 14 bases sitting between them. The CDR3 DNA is TGTGCCAGCAGTCAAATCGGGACACACTACGAGCAGTACTTC. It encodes CASSQIGTHYEQYF. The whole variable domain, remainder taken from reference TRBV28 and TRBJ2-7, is DVKVTQSSRYLVKRTGEKVFLECVQDMDHENMFWYRQDPGLGLRLIYFSYDVKMKEKGDIPEGYSVSREKKERFSLILESASTNQTSMYLCASSQIGTHYEQYFGPGTRLTVT.

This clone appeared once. The CDR3 spells CASSRRWEREGDYEQYF. DNA for the CDR3: TGCGCCAGCAGCCGCAGGTGGGAGCGGGAGGGGGACTACGAGCAGTACTTC. The J gene is TRBJ2-7, the V gene TRBV4-1; 10 bases align to TRBD2. Germline V gives CDR1 MGHRA, CDR2 YSYEKL. J was trimmed by 3 bases and V by 4 bases; bases with no gene match: 12. This CDR3 has 17 amino acids.

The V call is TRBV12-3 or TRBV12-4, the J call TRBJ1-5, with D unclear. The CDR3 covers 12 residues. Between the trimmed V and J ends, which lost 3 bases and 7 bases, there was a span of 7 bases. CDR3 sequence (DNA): TGTGCCAGCAGTTTTGGAGACCAGCCCCAGCATTTT. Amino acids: CASSFGDQPQHF.

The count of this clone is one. CDR3 protein: CASRGQGREKLFF. The CDR3 DNA reads as TGCGCCAGCAGAGGACAGGGAAGAGAAAAACTGTTTTTT. The chain is built from TRBV5-1 and TRBJ1-4; 8 bases map to TRBD1. The CDR3 totals 13 residues. The germline V gene encodes CDR1 SGHRS and CDR2 YFSETQ. Unmatched junction bases numbered 5, after V lost 5 bases and J lost 8 bases.

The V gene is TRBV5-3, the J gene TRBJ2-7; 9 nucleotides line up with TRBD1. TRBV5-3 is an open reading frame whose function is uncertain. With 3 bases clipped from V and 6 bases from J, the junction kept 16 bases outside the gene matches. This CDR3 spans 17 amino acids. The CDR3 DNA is TGTGCCAGAAGCTACAGGGGGCCTGAGCGGGAAACTTTCGAGCAGTACTTC. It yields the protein CARSYRGPERETFEQYF.

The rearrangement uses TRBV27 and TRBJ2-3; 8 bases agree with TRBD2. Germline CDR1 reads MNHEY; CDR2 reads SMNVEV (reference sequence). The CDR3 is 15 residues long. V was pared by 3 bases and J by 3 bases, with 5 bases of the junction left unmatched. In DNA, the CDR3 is TGTGCCAGCAGTTTGCGCGGCGGGAGGACAGATACGCAGTATTTT. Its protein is CASSLRGGRTDTQYF.

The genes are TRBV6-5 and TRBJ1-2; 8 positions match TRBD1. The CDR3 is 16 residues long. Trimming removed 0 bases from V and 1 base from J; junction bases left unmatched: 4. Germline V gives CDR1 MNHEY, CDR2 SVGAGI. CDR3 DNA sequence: TGTGCCAGCAGTTACTCCAGGACAGGGAGTAACTATGGCTACACCTTC. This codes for CASSYSRTGSNYGYTF.

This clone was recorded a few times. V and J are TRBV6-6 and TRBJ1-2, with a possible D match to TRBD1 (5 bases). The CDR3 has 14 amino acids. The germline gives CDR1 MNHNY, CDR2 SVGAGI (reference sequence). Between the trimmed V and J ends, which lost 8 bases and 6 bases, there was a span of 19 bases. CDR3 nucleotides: TGTGCCAGCTCCCCTAGCCGGGGGTATGATGGCTACACCTTC. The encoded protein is CASSPSRGYDGYTF.

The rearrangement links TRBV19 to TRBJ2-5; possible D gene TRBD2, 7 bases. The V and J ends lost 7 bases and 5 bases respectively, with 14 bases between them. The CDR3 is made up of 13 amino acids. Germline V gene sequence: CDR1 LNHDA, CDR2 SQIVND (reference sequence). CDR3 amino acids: CASNRGARETQYF. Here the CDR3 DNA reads TGTGCCAGTAACCGGGGGGCGCGGGAGACCCAGTACTTC.

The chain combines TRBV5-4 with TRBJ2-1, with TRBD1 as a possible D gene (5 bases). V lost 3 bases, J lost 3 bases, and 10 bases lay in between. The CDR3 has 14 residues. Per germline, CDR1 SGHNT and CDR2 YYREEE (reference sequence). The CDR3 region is CASSSGQNYNEQFF. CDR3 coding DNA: TGTGCCAGCAGCTCTGGACAAAACTACAATGAGCAGTTCTTC.

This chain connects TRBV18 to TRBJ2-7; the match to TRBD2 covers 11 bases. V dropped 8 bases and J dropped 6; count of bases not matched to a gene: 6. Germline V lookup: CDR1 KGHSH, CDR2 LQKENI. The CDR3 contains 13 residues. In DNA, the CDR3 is TGTGCCAGCCAATTAGCGGGAGGGTTCGAGCAGTACTTC. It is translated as CASQLAGGFEQYF.